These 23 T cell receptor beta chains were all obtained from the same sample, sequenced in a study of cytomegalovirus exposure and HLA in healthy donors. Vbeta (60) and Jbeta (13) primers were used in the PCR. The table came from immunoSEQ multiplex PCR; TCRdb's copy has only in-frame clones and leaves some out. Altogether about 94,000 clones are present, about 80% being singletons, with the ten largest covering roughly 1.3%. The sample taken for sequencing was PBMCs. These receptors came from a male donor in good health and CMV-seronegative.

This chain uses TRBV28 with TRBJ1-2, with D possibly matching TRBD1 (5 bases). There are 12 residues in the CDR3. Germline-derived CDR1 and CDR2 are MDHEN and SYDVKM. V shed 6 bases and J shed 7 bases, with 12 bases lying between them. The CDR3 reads CASSLGAAGYTF. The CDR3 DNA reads TGTGCCAGCAGCCTAGGGGCGGCTGGCTACACCTTC.

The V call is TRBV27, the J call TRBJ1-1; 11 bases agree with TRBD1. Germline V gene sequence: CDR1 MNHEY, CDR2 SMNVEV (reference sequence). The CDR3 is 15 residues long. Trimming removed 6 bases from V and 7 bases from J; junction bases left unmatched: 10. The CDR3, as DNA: TGTGCCAGCAGGAAACCCGGACAGGGGGCCGATGAAGCTTTCTTT. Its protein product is CASRKPGQGADEAFF.

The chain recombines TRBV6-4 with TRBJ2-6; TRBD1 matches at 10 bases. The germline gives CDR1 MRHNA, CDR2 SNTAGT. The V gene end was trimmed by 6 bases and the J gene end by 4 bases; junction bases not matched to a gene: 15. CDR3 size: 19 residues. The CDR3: CASSSRRDRGKSGANVLTF. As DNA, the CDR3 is TGTGCCAGCAGCTCGAGGAGGGACAGGGGTAAATCCGGGGCCAACGTCCTGACTTTC.

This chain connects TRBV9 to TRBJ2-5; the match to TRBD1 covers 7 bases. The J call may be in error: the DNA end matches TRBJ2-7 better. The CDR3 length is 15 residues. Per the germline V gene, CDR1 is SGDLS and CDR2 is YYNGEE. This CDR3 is CASSVAWTGTYEQYF. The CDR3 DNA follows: TGTGCCAGCAGCGTAGCCTGGACAGGAACTTACGAGCAGTACTTC.

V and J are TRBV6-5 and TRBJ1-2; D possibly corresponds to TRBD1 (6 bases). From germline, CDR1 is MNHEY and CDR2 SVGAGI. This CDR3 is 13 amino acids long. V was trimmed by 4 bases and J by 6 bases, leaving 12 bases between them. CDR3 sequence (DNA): TGTGCCAGCAGTTCCGCAGGGGAGAATGGCTACACCTTC. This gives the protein CASSSAGENGYTF.

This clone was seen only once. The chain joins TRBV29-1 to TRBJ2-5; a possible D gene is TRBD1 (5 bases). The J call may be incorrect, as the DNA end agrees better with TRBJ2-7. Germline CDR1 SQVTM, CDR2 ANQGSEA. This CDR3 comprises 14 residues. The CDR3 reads CSAADSRGPYEQYF. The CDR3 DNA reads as TGCAGCGCTGCCGACAGTCGAGGCCCCTACGAGCAGTACTTC.

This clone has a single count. CDR3 nucleotides: TGTGCCACCTCGTCTAGCACAGATACGCAGTATTTT. Translating gives CATSSSTDTQYF. The V gene is TRBV10-3, the J gene TRBJ2-3; D unclear. The germline CDR1 and CDR2 sequences are ENHRY and SYGVKD. The CDR3 spans 12 residues. V shed 10 bases and J shed 0 bases, with 8 bases lying between them.

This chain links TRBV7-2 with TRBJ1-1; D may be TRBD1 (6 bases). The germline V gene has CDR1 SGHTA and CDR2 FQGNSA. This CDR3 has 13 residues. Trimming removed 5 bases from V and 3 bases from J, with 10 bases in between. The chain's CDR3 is CASSPGQYTEAFF. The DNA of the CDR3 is TGTGCCAGCAGCCCAGGACAGTACACTGAAGCTTTCTTT. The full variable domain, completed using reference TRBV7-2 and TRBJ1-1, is GAGVSQSPSNKVTEKGKDVELRCDPISGHTALYWYRQSLGQGLEFLIYFQGNSAPDKSGLPSDRFSAERTGGSVSTLTIQRTQQEDSAVYLCASSPGQYTEAFFGQGTRLTVV.

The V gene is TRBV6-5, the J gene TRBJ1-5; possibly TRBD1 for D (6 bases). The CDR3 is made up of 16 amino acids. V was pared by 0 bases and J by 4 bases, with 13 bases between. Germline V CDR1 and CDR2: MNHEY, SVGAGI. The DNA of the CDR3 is TGTGCCAGCAGTTACTCTCGGTGGACAGCAAATCAGCCCCAGCATTTT. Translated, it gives CASSYSRWTANQPQHF.

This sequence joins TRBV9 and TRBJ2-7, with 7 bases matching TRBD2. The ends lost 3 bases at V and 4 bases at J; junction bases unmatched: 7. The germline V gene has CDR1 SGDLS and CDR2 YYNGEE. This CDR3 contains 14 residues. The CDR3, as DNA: TGTGCCAGCAGCGAGGGAGGGTTTGGGTACGAGCAGTACTTC. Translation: CASSEGGFGYEQYF.

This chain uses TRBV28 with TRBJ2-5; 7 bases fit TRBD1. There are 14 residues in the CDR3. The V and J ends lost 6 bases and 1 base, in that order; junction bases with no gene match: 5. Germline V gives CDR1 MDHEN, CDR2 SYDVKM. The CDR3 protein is CASSRTGPQETQYF. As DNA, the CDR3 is TGTGCCAGCAGCCGGACAGGACCCCAAGAGACCCAGTACTTC.

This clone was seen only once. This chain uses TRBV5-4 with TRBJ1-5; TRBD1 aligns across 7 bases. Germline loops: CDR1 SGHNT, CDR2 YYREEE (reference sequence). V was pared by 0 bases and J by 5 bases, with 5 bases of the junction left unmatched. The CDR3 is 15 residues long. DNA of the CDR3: TGTGCCAGCAGCTTGGACAGGGGCCTCGATCAGCCCCAGCATTTT. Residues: CASSLDRGLDQPQHF.

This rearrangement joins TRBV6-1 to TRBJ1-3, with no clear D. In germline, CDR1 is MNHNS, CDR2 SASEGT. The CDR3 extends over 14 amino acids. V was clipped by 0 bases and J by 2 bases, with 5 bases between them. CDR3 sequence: CASSEAATGNTIYF. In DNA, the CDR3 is TGTGCCAGCAGTGAAGCGGCCACTGGAAACACCATATATTTT.

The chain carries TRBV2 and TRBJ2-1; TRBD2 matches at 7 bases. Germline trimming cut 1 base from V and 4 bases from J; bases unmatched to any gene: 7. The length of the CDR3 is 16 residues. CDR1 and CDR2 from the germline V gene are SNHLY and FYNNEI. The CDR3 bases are TGTGCCAGCAGTGAAGAAGGAGCGGGAAGATACAATGAGCAGTTCTTC. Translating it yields CASSEEGAGRYNEQFF.

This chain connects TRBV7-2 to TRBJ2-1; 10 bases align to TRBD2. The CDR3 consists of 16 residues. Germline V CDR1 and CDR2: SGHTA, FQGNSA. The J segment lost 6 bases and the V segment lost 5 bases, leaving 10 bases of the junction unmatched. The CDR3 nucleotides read TGTGCCAGCAGCGACACTTGGACTAGCGGCCTCAATGAGCAGTTCTTC. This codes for CASSDTWTSGLNEQFF.

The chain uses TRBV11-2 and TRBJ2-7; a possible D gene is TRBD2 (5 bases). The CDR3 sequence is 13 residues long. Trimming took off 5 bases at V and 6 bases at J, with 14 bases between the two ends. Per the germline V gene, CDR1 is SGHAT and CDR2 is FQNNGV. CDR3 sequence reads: CASSPLEAGEQYF. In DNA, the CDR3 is TGTGCCAGCAGCCCACTGGAGGCTGGCGAGCAGTACTTC.

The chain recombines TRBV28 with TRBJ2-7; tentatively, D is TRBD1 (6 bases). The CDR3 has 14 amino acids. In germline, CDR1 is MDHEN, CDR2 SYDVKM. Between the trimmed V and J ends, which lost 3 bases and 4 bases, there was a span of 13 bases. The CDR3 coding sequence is TGTGCCAGCAGTTTTTTACAGGGTCGGTACGAGCAGTACTTC. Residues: CASSFLQGRYEQYF.

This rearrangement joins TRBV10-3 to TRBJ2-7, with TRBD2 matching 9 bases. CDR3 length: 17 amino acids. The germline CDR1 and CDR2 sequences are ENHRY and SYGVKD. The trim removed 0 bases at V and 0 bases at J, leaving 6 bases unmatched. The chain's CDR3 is CAISESLGAGGSYEQYF. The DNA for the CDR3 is TGTGCCATCAGTGAGTCCCTGGGAGCGGGGGGCTCCTACGAGCAGTACTTC.

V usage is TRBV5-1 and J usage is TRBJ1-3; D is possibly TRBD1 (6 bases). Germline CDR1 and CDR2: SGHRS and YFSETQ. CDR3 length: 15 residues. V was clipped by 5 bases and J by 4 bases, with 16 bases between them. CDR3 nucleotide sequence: TGCGCCAGCAGTCCCCCGACAGGCCAAGGAAACACCATATATTTT. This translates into CASSPPTGQGNTIYF.

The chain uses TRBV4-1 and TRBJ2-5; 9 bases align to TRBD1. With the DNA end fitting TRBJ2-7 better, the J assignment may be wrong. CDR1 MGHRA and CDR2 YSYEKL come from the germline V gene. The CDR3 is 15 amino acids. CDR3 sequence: CASSQTGQGSYEQYF. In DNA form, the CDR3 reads TGCGCCAGCAGCCAAACGGGACAGGGCTCCTACGAGCAGTACTTC.

CDR3 DNA: TGTGCCAGCAGCGGGACTAGCGGGAGTGGGAGGGAGACCCAGTACTTC. As protein: CASSGTSGSGRETQYF. The chain carries TRBV7-2 and TRBJ2-5; TRBD2 agrees at 14 bases. This CDR3 has 16 residues. From germline, CDR1 is SGHTA and CDR2 FQGNSA. After removal of 5 bases from V and 5 bases from J, the junction contained 7 bases not matched to a gene.

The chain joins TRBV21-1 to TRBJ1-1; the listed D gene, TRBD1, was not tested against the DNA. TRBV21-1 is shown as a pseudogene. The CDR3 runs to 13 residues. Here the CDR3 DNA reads TGTGCCAGCAGCCGGGACAGAGACACTGAAGCTTTCTTT. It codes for CASSRDRDTEAFF.

CDR3 DNA sequence: TGTGCCAGTAGCACTTGGGCGTACGGCGCTGAAGCTTTCTTT. Amino acids: CASSTWAYGAEAFF. V usage is TRBV19 and J usage is TRBJ1-1, with no clear D. Trimming took off 6 bases at V and 6 bases at J, with 17 bases between the two ends. CDR3 length: 14 amino acids. In germline, CDR1 is LNHDA, CDR2 SQIVND (reference sequence).